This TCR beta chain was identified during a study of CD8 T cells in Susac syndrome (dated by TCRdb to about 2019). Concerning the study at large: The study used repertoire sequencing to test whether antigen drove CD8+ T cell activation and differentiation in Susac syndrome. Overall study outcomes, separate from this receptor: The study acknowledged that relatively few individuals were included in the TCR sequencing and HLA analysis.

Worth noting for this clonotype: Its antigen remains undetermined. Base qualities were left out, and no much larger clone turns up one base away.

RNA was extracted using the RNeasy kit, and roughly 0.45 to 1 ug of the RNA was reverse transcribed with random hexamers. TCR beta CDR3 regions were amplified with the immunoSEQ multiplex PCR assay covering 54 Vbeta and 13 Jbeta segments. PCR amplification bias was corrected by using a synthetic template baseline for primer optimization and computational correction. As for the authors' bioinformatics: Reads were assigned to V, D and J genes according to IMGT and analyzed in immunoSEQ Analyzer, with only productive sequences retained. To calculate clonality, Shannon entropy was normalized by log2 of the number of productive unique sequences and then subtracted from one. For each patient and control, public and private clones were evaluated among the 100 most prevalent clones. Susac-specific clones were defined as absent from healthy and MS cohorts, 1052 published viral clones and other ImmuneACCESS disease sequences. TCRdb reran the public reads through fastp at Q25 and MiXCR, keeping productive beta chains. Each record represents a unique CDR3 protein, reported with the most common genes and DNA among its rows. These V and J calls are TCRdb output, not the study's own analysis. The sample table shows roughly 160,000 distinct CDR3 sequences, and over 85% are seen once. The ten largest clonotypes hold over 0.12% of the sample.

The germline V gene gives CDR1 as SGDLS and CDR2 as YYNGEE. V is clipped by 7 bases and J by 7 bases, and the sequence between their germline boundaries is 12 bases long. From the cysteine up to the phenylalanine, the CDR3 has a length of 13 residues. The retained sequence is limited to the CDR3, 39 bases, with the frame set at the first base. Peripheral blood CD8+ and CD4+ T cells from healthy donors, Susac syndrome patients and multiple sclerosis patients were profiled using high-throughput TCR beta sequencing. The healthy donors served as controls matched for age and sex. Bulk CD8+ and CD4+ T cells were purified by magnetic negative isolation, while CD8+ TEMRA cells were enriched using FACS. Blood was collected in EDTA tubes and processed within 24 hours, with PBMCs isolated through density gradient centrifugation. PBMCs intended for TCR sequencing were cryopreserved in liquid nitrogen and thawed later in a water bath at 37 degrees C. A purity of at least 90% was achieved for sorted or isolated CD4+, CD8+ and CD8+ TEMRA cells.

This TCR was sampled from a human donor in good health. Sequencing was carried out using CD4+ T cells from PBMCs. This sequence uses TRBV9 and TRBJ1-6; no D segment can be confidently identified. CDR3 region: CASDGGVNSPLHF. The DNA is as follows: TGTGCCAGCGACGGTGGGGTAAATTCACCCCTCCACTTT.